The 24 T cell receptor beta chains below all came from one sample that was sequenced in a study of blood T cell repertoires in COVID-19. Repertoires were generated with immunoSEQ multiplex PCR, while TCRdb's copy carries only in-frame clones and drops some. This table has 150,000 or so clones, over 75% appearing once. The specimen sequenced was PBMCs or T cells enriched from blood (not recorded which). These receptors came from a woman between 25 and 40 years old with acute COVID-19.

V usage is TRBV10-2 and J usage is TRBJ2-7; D uncertain. This CDR3 is built from 12 residues. Trimming took off 6 bases at V and 3 bases at J, with 9 bases between the two ends. CDR1 WSHSY and CDR2 SAAADI come from the germline V gene. The CDR3 region is CASRGLNYEQYF. In DNA form, the CDR3 reads TGCGCCAGCAGGGGCCTGAACTACGAGCAGTACTTC.

This clone was counted ten times or more. The CDR3 protein is CASSSFALKTGLQETQYF. CDR3 sequence (DNA): TGTGCCAGCAGCTCCTTTGCCCTCAAGACAGGACTTCAAGAGACCCAGTACTTC. The chain has TRBV7-9 and TRBJ2-5; weak D call: TRBD1 (6 bases). Trimming removed 4 bases from V and 2 bases from J, with 23 bases in between. CDR3 length: 18 residues. Looked up from germline, CDR1 is SEHNR and CDR2 is FQNEAQ (reference sequence).

V and J are TRBV5-1 and TRBJ2-5; the D is unclear. The CDR3 contains 13 residues. Germline CDR1 and CDR2: SGHRS and YFSETQ. Between the trimmed V and J ends, which lost 0 bases and 4 bases, there was a span of 7 bases. The CDR3 DNA follows: TGCGCCAGCAGCTTGGGGCAGTTAGAGACCCAGTACTTC. This encodes CASSLGQLETQYF.

The rearrangement links TRBV28 to TRBJ1-2; 9 nucleotides match TRBD1. The CDR3 totals 17 residues. The germline V gene has CDR1 MDHEN and CDR2 SYDVKM. V gave up 2 bases and J gave up 3 bases; unmatched junction bases: 10. This chain's CDR3 is CASSLTGTGRLYYGYTF. The CDR3 region has the DNA TGTGCCAGCAGTTTAACCGGGACAGGGCGACTTTACTATGGCTACACCTTC.

The chain recombines TRBV10-3 with TRBJ2-3; D unclear. Per the germline V gene, CDR1 is ENHRY and CDR2 is SYGVKD. The germline V and J ends were trimmed by 7 bases and 2 bases, with 4 bases remaining between them. The CDR3 spans 11 residues. CDR3 nucleotide sequence: TGTGCCATCACTAACACAGATACGCAGTATTTT. Translated, it gives CAITNTDTQYF.

In this sample, this clone turned up a few times. This sequence joins TRBV5-1 and TRBJ1-1; 9 nucleotides agree with TRBD1. The germline V gene encodes CDR1 SGHRS and CDR2 YFSETQ. CDR3 length: 18 residues. After removal of 2 bases from V and 0 bases from J, the junction contained 11 bases not matched to a gene. CDR3 residues: CASSLQPPGQGMNTEAFF. DNA for the CDR3: TGCGCCAGCAGCTTACAACCCCCGGGACAGGGCATGAACACTGAAGCTTTCTTT.

V usage is TRBV3-1 (or the pseudogene TRBV3-2) and J usage is TRBJ2-7, with TRBD2 as a possible D gene (6 bases). This CDR3 comprises 19 residues. Germline loops: CDR1 LGHDT, CDR2 YNNKEL (reference sequence). The V gene lost 3 bases and the J gene lost 2 bases, with 26 bases spanning the gap. The CDR3 reads CASSHLVHRGVGHTYEQYF. In nucleotides, the CDR3 is TGTGCCAGCAGCCACCTAGTACATCGCGGGGTGGGCCATACCTACGAGCAGTACTTC.

The rearrangement joins TRBV3-1 (or the pseudogene TRBV3-2) to TRBJ2-5, with TRBD2 identical over 8 bases. V shed 3 bases, J shed 9 bases, and the junction held 12 bases outside the gene matches. CDR1 and CDR2 (germline): LGHDT, YNNKEL (reference sequence). There are 15 residues in the CDR3. CDR3 loop: CASSHGSSGSLPQYF. The CDR3 bases are TGTGCCAGCAGCCATGGATCCAGCGGGAGTCTACCCCAGTACTTC.

This clone was seen once. CDR3 protein: CAWSIGSSGNQETQYF. The CDR3, as DNA: TGTGCCTGGAGTATAGGGTCTAGCGGGAACCAAGAGACCCAGTACTTC. V gene TRBV30 combines with J gene TRBJ2-5; 9 nucleotides agree with TRBD2. Germline CDR1 and CDR2: GTSNPN and SVGIG (reference sequence). The CDR3 has 16 residues. J lost 0 bases, V lost 2 bases, and 7 bases had no gene match.

The gene calls are TRBV9 and TRBJ1-6; D possibly corresponds to TRBD1 (5 bases). V lost 4 bases, J lost 9 bases, and 17 bases lay in between. The CDR3 spans 15 residues. Germline CDR1 and CDR2: SGDLS and YYNGEE. The CDR3 region has the DNA TGTGCCAGCAGCCCCGGGGGAGGGTCGCCTTCACCCCTCCACTTT. As protein: CASSPGGGSPSPLHF.

This clone was seen only once. The chain links TRBV4-1 to TRBJ2-7; a weak D match, TRBD2 (6 bases). V lost 1 base to trimming and J lost 4 bases, with 14 bases between them. The CDR3 runs to 15 residues. Germline V CDR1 and CDR2: MGHRA, YSYEKL. The DNA of the CDR3 is TGCGCCAGCAGCCAAGCGATAGCGGTCATGTACGAGCAGTACTTC. As protein: CASSQAIAVMYEQYF.

This chain links TRBV7-2 with TRBJ1-2, with TRBD1 as a possible D gene (5 bases). In germline, CDR1 is SGHTA, CDR2 FQGNSA. V was shortened by 0 bases and J by 2 bases, with 7 bases between the two germline ends. This CDR3 has 14 residues. The CDR3 loop is CASSLAKGNYGYTF. CDR3 DNA: TGTGCCAGCAGCTTAGCGAAGGGGAACTATGGCTACACCTTC.

The chain is built from TRBV18 and TRBJ1-5, with TRBD1 matching 10 bases. Germline CDR1 reads KGHSH; CDR2 reads LQKENI. The length of the CDR3 is 18 residues. Trimming took 3 bases from V and 4 from J; bases not matched to a gene: 12. The CDR3 DNA reads as TGTGCCAGCTCACCGTTAAATCGGGACAGGGGAGGTAATCAGCCCCAGCATTTT. Protein sequence: CASSPLNRDRGGNQPQHF.

This sequence joins TRBV7-9 and TRBJ1-5; 9 nucleotides match TRBD1. This CDR3 comprises 12 residues. Germline CDR1 SEHNR, CDR2 FQNEAQ (reference sequence). J gave up 5 bases and V 8 bases, and 1 base lay outside the gene matches. CDR3 in amino acids: CASRDRDQPQHF. In DNA, the CDR3 is TGTGCCAGCCGGGACAGGGATCAGCCCCAGCATTTT.

The V gene is TRBV29-1, the J gene TRBJ1-2; D is undetermined. The germline gives CDR1 SQVTM, CDR2 ANQGSEA. The CDR3 sequence is 13 residues long. The V end lost 5 bases, the J end lost 2 bases, and 12 bases lay between the germline ends. CDR3 in DNA: TGCAGCGTTAGAGGAGGTCCGAACTATGGCTACACCTTC. Its protein is CSVRGGPNYGYTF.

The chain is built from TRBV7-2 and TRBJ2-1, with D hard to call. CDR1 is SGHTA and CDR2 is FQGNSA in the germline V gene. Trimming pared 5 bases from V and 6 bases from J, leaving 11 bases between. The CDR3 length is 13 residues. CDR3 coding DNA: TGTGCCAGCAGCATACAGACCTCCAATGAGCAGTTCTTC. Its translation is CASSIQTSNEQFF. The variable domain in full, completed from reference TRBV7-2 and TRBJ2-1, reads GAGVSQSPSNKVTEKGKDVELRCDPISGHTALYWYRQSLGQGLEFLIYFQGNSAPDKSGLPSDRFSAERTGGSVSTLTIQRTQQEDSAVYLCASSIQTSNEQFFGPGTRLTVL.

This chain links TRBV12-3 or TRBV12-4 with TRBJ2-5; 7 nucleotides match TRBD1. Unmatched junction bases numbered 2, after V lost 6 bases and J lost 4 bases. This CDR3 region has 12 residues. The CDR3: CASRRQGETQYF. The DNA of the CDR3 is TGTGCCAGCAGGAGACAGGGAGAGACCCAGTACTTC.

The chain has TRBV6-6 and TRBJ1-1; 8 bases are a match to TRBD1. V was pared by 0 bases and J by 4 bases, with 4 bases of the junction left unmatched. CDR3 length: 15 residues. The germline V gene encodes CDR1 MNHNY and CDR2 SVGAGI (reference sequence). This CDR3 reads CASSYSDRGFTEAFF. As DNA, the CDR3 is TGTGCCAGCAGTTACTCCGACAGGGGCTTCACTGAAGCTTTCTTT.

The V and J genes are TRBV6-2 or TRBV6-3 and TRBJ2-2, with 9 bases that match TRBD2. The CDR3 runs 19 residues. V lost 0 bases, J lost 4 bases, and 12 bases stayed unmatched. The V gene's germline CDR1 is MNHEY and CDR2 SVGEGT. In nucleotides, the CDR3 is TGTGCCAGCAGTTACTCGTTTCCCGCGGGAGGGCCAGTCACCGGGGAGCTGTTTTTT. Protein product: CASSYSFPAGGPVTGELFF.

This clone appeared once. This sequence joins TRBV11-2 and TRBJ1-1; weak D call: TRBD1 (5 bases). Between the trimmed V and J ends, which lost 1 base and 6 bases, there was a span of 12 bases. The germline CDR1 and CDR2 sequences are SGHAT and FQNNGV. The CDR3 sequence is 14 residues long. The CDR3, as DNA: TGTGCCAGCAGCTTAGTGGGCAGGGTAGCTGAAGCTTTCTTT. The encoded protein is CASSLVGRVAEAFF.

Only one count was recorded for this clone. The chain is built from TRBV7-2 and TRBJ1-2, with 12 bases lining up with TRBD1. The CDR3 is 17 residues long. CDR1 is SGHTA and CDR2 is FQGNSA in the germline V gene. The junction had 10 bases not matched to a gene; V was cut back by 4 bases and J by 4 bases. The CDR3 loop is CASSSQPGQGAVYGYTF. The DNA for the CDR3 is TGTGCCAGCAGCTCACAACCGGGACAGGGGGCGGTCTATGGCTACACCTTC.

This chain joins TRBV15 and TRBJ2-1; tentative D call: TRBD2 (5 bases). Trimming took off 1 base at V and 4 bases at J, with 8 bases between the two ends. Per the germline V gene, CDR1 is LNHNV and CDR2 is YYDKDF (reference sequence). CDR3 length: 14 residues. The CDR3 is CATSRVEEYNEQFF. The DNA of the CDR3 is TGTGCCACCAGCAGAGTGGAGGAGTACAATGAGCAGTTCTTC.

The V and J genes are TRBV4-1 and TRBJ1-4; TRBD1 is a possible D gene (6 bases). The germline CDR1 and CDR2 sequences are MGHRA and YSYEKL. The CDR3 has 14 amino acids. V lost 2 bases and J lost 8, with 12 bases in between. The CDR3 protein is CASSQTGQREKLFF. CDR3 nucleotides: TGCGCCAGCAGCCAAACCGGACAGAGGGAAAAACTGTTTTTT.

The chain employs TRBV7-2 and TRBJ2-1; 7 bases align to TRBD1. The CDR3 is made up of 15 amino acids. V was clipped by 6 bases and J by 8 bases; unmatched bases: 13. Germline V lookup: CDR1 SGHTA, CDR2 FQGNSA. The CDR3 DNA reads TGTGCCAGCAGACCCGGGTCAGGGGGTAGCGATGAGCAGTTCTTC. Its protein product is CASRPGSGGSDEQFF.